This T cell receptor beta chain was observed in a study of T cell changes during pregnancy in multiple sclerosis. The CDR3 has 14 amino acids. The V gene lost 5 bases and the J gene lost 6 bases, with 17 bases spanning the gap. Germline lookup yields CDR1 MNHEY and CDR2 SMNVEV (reference sequence). Clones were sequenced by immunoSEQ multiplex PCR, and TCRdb holds only the in-frame ones, with some missing. The sample includes 75,000 to 95,000 clones, less than 95% seen only once; the top ten take around 0.93%. The sequencing used peripheral blood, collected before pregnancy. The rearrangement joins TRBV27 to TRBJ2-7; D may be TRBD2 (6 bases). This receptor was taken from a female donor with multiple sclerosis, enrolled in a pregnancy study. The CDR3 spells CASSPLGGRSEQYF. In DNA form, the CDR3 reads TGTGCCAGCAGTCCCCTGGGGGGAAGGTCCGAGCAGTACTTC.